The 31 T cell receptor beta chains in this list originate from one sample, sequenced in a study of OX40 agonist ivuxolimab in advanced cancers. The protocol was immunoSEQ multiplex PCR, while the TCRdb copy is restricted to in-frame clones and leaves out a portion. The sample consists of about 62,000 clones, 60% to 85% of them appearing once. Source: CD4+ or CD8+ T cells sorted from blood, taken in a trial of the OX40 agonist ivuxolimab. The receptor set was obtained from an adult with an advanced solid tumor such as melanoma, head and neck, liver or kidney cancer.

The chain uses TRBV7-2 and TRBJ2-2, with D perhaps matching TRBD2 (5 bases). CDR1 is SGHTA, CDR2 FQGNSA, per germline. V was shortened by 4 bases and J by 5 bases, with 14 bases between the two germline ends. The CDR3 spans 15 residues. CDR3 region: CASSSSRVWTGELFF. In nucleotides, the CDR3 is TGTGCCAGCAGCTCCTCGAGGGTATGGACCGGGGAGCTGTTTTTT.

With regard to this clone: This sample includes further DNA sequences coding for the same CDR3. The CDR3 DNA follows: TGTGCCAGTCGCAGACGGCTCCCGGATGAAAAACTGTTTTTT. Protein: CASRRRLPDEKLFF. The chain has TRBV6-1 and TRBJ1-4; D ambiguous. The germline CDR1 and CDR2 sequences are MNHNS and SASEGT. This CDR3 comprises 14 residues. With 9 bases removed from V and 6 bases from J, the gap between germline ends came to 17 bases.

This clone was detected only once. The chain employs TRBV7-9 and TRBJ1-1; D is ambiguous. The CDR3 length is 14 residues. Trimming stripped 1 base from V and 4 bases from J, with 10 bases between. Per the germline V gene, CDR1 is SEHNR and CDR2 is FQNEAQ (reference sequence). The CDR3 region is CASSLGGWGTEAFF. As DNA, the CDR3 is TGTGCCAGCAGCTTAGGGGGTTGGGGCACTGAAGCTTTCTTT.

The chain combines TRBV11-2 with TRBJ2-3, with TRBD2 matching 9 bases. The CDR3 consists of 15 residues. Trimming removed 2 bases from V and 4 bases from J; junction bases left unmatched: 4. The germline gives CDR1 SGHAT, CDR2 FQNNGV. The CDR3 DNA reads as TGTGCCAGCAGCTTAATGGGCGGGGGGGCAGATACGCAGTATTTT. This gives the protein CASSLMGGGADTQYF.

This chain links TRBV7-2 with TRBJ1-6; unclear D gene. This CDR3 contains 13 residues. Germline CDR1 is SGHTA and CDR2 is FQGNSA. Trimming removed 5 bases at V and 8 bases at J, with 10 bases between. The CDR3 region has the DNA TGTGCCAGCAGCCCTATATTATATTCACCCCTCCACTTT. As protein: CASSPILYSPLHF.

This clone was counted once. CDR3 in amino acids: CASSFSASGPYEQYF. The CDR3, as DNA: TGTGCCAGCAGCTTTAGCGCGTCCGGCCCCTACGAGCAGTACTTC. V is TRBV7-3 and J is TRBJ2-5; tentative D call: TRBD2 (5 bases). Near its end, the DNA agrees better with TRBJ2-7, so the J call may be wrong. The CDR3 extends over 15 amino acids. Germline CDR1 reads SGHTA; CDR2 reads FQGTGA.

This chain uses TRBV19 with TRBJ1-5, with D possibly TRBD1 on 5 matching bases. This CDR3 region has 17 residues. Germline CDR1 reads LNHDA; CDR2 reads SQIVND (reference sequence). V was trimmed by 7 bases and J by 0 bases, leaving 19 bases between them. The CDR3 reads CASTPMGRGYSNQPQHF. The CDR3 DNA sequence: TGTGCCAGTACCCCTATGGGGAGGGGCTATAGCAATCAGCCCCAGCATTTT.

This clone has a handful of counts. This rearrangement joins TRBV10-3 to TRBJ2-3; 10 bases match TRBD2. The CDR3 has 17 amino acids. The germline V gene encodes CDR1 ENHRY and CDR2 SYGVKD. The junction had 8 bases not matched to a gene; V was cut back by 0 bases and J by 5 bases. CDR3 sequence: CAISESISGRAEDTQYF. CDR3 DNA sequence: TGTGCCATCAGTGAGTCTATAAGCGGGAGGGCTGAAGATACGCAGTATTTT.

The genes are TRBV29-1 and TRBJ2-2, with a possible D match to TRBD2 (6 bases). Germline V gives CDR1 SQVTM, CDR2 ANQGSEA. CDR3 size: 15 residues. V was pared by 0 bases and J by 6 bases, with 14 bases between. Written as DNA, the CDR3 is TGCAGCGTTGAAGATGCGTGGAGGGGTGCCGGGGAGCTGTTTTTT. Encoded protein: CSVEDAWRGAGELFF.

The V call is TRBV27, the J call TRBJ2-7, with 11 bases lining up with TRBD2. The CDR3 loop spans 14 amino acids. From germline, CDR1 is MNHEY and CDR2 SMNVEV (reference sequence). Trimming at V came to 5 bases and at J to 2 bases, leaving 2 bases not matched to a gene. The CDR3 loop is CASSIAGGPYEQYF. In nucleotides, the CDR3 is TGTGCCAGCAGTATAGCGGGAGGGCCCTACGAGCAGTACTTC.

The rearrangement uses TRBV7-9 and TRBJ1-2, with 7 bases lining up with TRBD1. This CDR3 contains 14 residues. Germline V gives CDR1 SEHNR, CDR2 FQNEAQ (reference sequence). The V segment lost 11 bases and the J segment 2 bases; nucleotides outside the gene matches: 11. The CDR3 is CAELRQGGNYGYTF. The CDR3 DNA reads TGTGCCGAATTGCGACAGGGAGGGAACTATGGCTACACCTTC.

The chain carries TRBV28 and TRBJ2-1, with D possibly TRBD2 on 5 matching bases. The V end lost 6 bases, the J end lost 0 bases, and 9 bases lay between the germline ends. Looked up from germline, CDR1 is MDHEN and CDR2 is SYDVKM. This CDR3 is built from 14 residues. DNA for the CDR3: TGTGCCAGCAGCCCCGAGGGCTCCTACAATGAGCAGTTCTTC. As protein: CASSPEGSYNEQFF. The full variable domain, in which reference TRBV28 and TRBJ2-1 provide the parts outside the CDR3, is DVKVTQSSRYLVKRTGEKVFLECVQDMDHENMFWYRQDPGLGLRLIYFSYDVKMKEKGDIPEGYSVSREKKERFSLILESASTNQTSMYLCASSPEGSYNEQFFGPGTRLTVL.

The chain combines TRBV7-3 with TRBJ1-2; maybe TRBD1 (5 bases). Deletions cut 2 bases from V and 3 bases from J, with 13 bases between. The CDR3 runs 15 residues. Germline V gene data show CDR1 as SGHTA and CDR2 as FQGTGA. The CDR3 DNA reads as TGTGCCAGCAGCTTAGGACAACAGGTTCACTATGGCTACACCTTC. It encodes CASSLGQQVHYGYTF.

This clone was detected once. The V gene is TRBV13, the J gene TRBJ1-3; D gene ambiguous. CDR3 length: 14 residues. V was pared by 2 bases and J by 2 bases, with 7 bases between. CDR1 is PRHDT, CDR2 FYEKMQ, per germline (reference sequence). In DNA, the CDR3 is TGTGCCAGCAGCTTACGCAGTCCTGGAAACACCATATATTTT. Its protein product is CASSLRSPGNTIYF. The complete variable domain, with remaining parts taken from reference TRBV13 and TRBJ1-3, reads AAGVIQSPRHLIKEKRETATLKCYPIPRHDTVYWYQQGPGQDPQFLISFYEKMQSDKGSIPDRFSAQQFSDYHSELNMSSLELGDSALYFCASSLRSPGNTIYFGEGSWLTVV.

V is TRBV6-1 and J is TRBJ1-2; TRBD1 is a possible D gene (6 bases). Germline-derived CDR1 and CDR2 are MNHNS and SASEGT. The CDR3 is 14 amino acids. V was cut by 8 bases and J by 6 bases, with 19 bases left in between. The CDR3 reads CASFSEGQGNGYTF. The CDR3 region has the DNA TGTGCCAGCTTCTCAGAGGGGCAGGGGAATGGCTACACCTTC.

The J gene is TRBJ2-5, the V gene TRBV13; weak D call: TRBD2 (6 bases). V was trimmed by 5 bases and J by 9 bases, leaving 22 bases between them. From germline, CDR1 is PRHDT and CDR2 FYEKMQ (reference sequence). The CDR3 runs 15 residues. CDR3 residues: CASSVTGTGYAAQYF. Written as DNA, the CDR3 is TGTGCCAGCAGCGTAACCGGGACTGGCTACGCGGCCCAGTACTTC. The full variable domain, completed using reference TRBV13 and TRBJ2-5, is AAGVIQSPRHLIKEKRETATLKCYPIPRHDTVYWYQQGPGQDPQFLISFYEKMQSDKGSIPDRFSAQQFSDYHSELNMSSLELGDSALYFCASSVTGTGYAAQYFGPGTRLLVL.

The CDR3 DNA sequence: TGTGCCAGCAACCCAGTTGGGGCAGCCTACGAGCAGTACTTC. Amino acids: CASNPVGAAYEQYF. J is TRBJ2-7 and V is TRBV2; D perhaps matches TRBD1 (5 bases). The CDR3 has 14 amino acids. V gave up 7 bases and J gave up 2 bases, with 15 bases separating them. CDR1 SNHLY and CDR2 FYNNEI come from the germline V gene.

The rearrangement links TRBV27 to TRBJ2-3, with 8 positions matching TRBD2. There are 15 residues in the CDR3. Germline lookup yields CDR1 MNHEY and CDR2 SMNVEV (reference sequence). V gave up 6 bases and J gave up 7 bases; unmatched junction bases: 12. CDR3 DNA sequence: TGTGCCAGCAGGAAGGGGGACGGGAGGGAGAATACGCAGTATTTT. It yields the protein CASRKGDGRENTQYF.

In this sample, this clone turned up a few times. The rearrangement links TRBV5-5 to TRBJ2-3; 15 nucleotides match TRBD2. Germline values: CDR1 SGHKS, CDR2 YYEKEE (reference sequence). CDR3 length: 17 residues. V lost 0 bases and J lost 4; bases outside the gene matches: 3. In DNA, the CDR3 is TGTGCCAGCAGCTTGGCCGGACTAGCGGGGGGGCCAGATACGCAGTATTTT. Its protein is CASSLAGLAGGPDTQYF.

The chain is built from TRBV18 and TRBJ1-5; D remains unclear. Trimming removed 0 bases from V and 8 bases from J, with 17 bases in between. Germline lookup yields CDR1 KGHSH and CDR2 LQKENI. The CDR3 length is 16 residues. The CDR3 coding sequence is TGTGCCAGCTCACCACCAGACGGATACTTCGGGGAGCCCCAGCATTTT. The encoded protein is CASSPPDGYFGEPQHF.

This CDR3 is CASTPTANSPLHF. The DNA of the CDR3 is TGTGCCAGCACCCCGACAGCTAATTCACCCCTCCACTTT. This chain connects TRBV11-2 to TRBJ1-6; D possibly corresponds to TRBD1 (5 bases). V was trimmed by 7 bases and J by 6 bases, leaving 10 bases between them. Per germline, CDR1 SGHAT and CDR2 FQNNGV. The CDR3 covers 13 residues.

This clone was detected only once. The J gene is TRBJ2-3, the V gene TRBV4-1; 9 nucleotides line up with TRBD1. With V trimmed by 1 base and J by 6 bases, 5 bases remained unmatched. Germline CDR1 MGHRA, CDR2 YSYEKL. There are 15 residues in the CDR3. The CDR3 spells CASSQARTGDDTQYF. CDR3 nucleotide sequence: TGCGCCAGCAGCCAAGCCCGGACAGGGGATGATACGCAGTATTTT.

The V gene is TRBV9, the J gene TRBJ2-7, with unresolved D. The CDR3 spans 13 residues. Germline V gene data show CDR1 as SGDLS and CDR2 as YYNGEE. Trimming took off 0 bases at V and 5 bases at J, with 9 bases between the two ends. The DNA of the CDR3 is TGTGCCAGCAGCGTAGTAATGTTCGACGAGCAGTACTTC. Translated: CASSVVMFDEQYF.

The J gene is TRBJ1-4, the V gene TRBV7-6; the D gene is possibly TRBD1 (5 bases). The germline gives CDR1 SGHVS, CDR2 FNYEAQ. This CDR3 region has 14 residues. Trimming took 6 bases from V and 5 from J, leaving 13 bases between them. The CDR3, as DNA: TGTGCCAGCAGGTCCGGTGGGGGGAATGAAAAACTGTTTTTT. As protein: CASRSGGGNEKLFF.

This chain links TRBV15 with TRBJ2-2; 9 bases are shared with TRBD1. The CDR3 runs to 16 residues. From germline, CDR1 is LNHNV and CDR2 YYDKDF (reference sequence). Trimming cost V 0 bases and J 5 bases; bases outside gene matches: 4. The CDR3 nucleotides read TGTGCCACCAGCAGAGAAGGACAGGGGCAAACCGGGGAGCTGTTTTTT. It translates to CATSREGQGQTGELFF.

The rearrangement links TRBV5-6 to TRBJ2-1; D is unclear. Trimming cost V 0 bases and J 8 bases, with 6 bases left between them. The germline gives CDR1 SGHDT, CDR2 YYEEEE. The CDR3 is 12 amino acids. The CDR3 is CASSLVEDEQFF. CDR3 coding DNA: TGTGCCAGCAGCTTGGTCGAGGATGAGCAGTTCTTC. The full variable domain, with the rest looked up from reference TRBV5-6 and TRBJ2-1, is DAGVTQSPTHLIKTRGQQVTLRCSPKSGHDTVSWYQQALGQGPQFIFQYYEEEERQRGNFPDRFSGHQFPNYSSELNVNALLLGDSALYLCASSLVEDEQFFGPGTRLTVL.

This clone was counted only a few times. The same CDR3 is also encoded by other DNA sequences in this sample. The genes are TRBV19 and TRBJ2-7; 10 nucleotides align to TRBD1. The CDR3 covers 13 residues. Germline loops: CDR1 LNHDA, CDR2 SQIVND (reference sequence). Trimming took 8 bases from V and 3 from J; bases not matched to a gene: 4. CDR3 protein: CASSGTGDYEQYF. The CDR3 nucleotides are TGTGCCAGTTCCGGGACAGGGGACTACGAGCAGTACTTC.

This sequence joins TRBV19 and TRBJ1-2; D is ambiguous. Per germline, CDR1 LNHDA and CDR2 SQIVND (reference sequence). The CDR3 is 15 residues long. Trimming stripped 3 bases from V and 0 bases from J, with 11 bases between. The CDR3 DNA is TGTGCCAGTAGTATTCCAGGAGAGGCTAACTATGGCTACACCTTC. Amino acids: CASSIPGEANYGYTF.

V usage is TRBV5-4 and J usage is TRBJ2-7, with TRBD1 matching 10 bases. The CDR3 loop spans 14 amino acids. CDR1 is SGHNT, CDR2 YYREEE, per germline (reference sequence). V lost 4 bases and J lost 4; bases outside the gene matches: 5. The CDR3 spells CASSQGQGKYEQYF. Written as DNA, the CDR3 is TGTGCCAGCAGCCAGGGACAGGGGAAATACGAGCAGTACTTC.

The chain links TRBV4-3 to TRBJ1-1; D is uncertain. The CDR3 contains 13 residues. CDR1 and CDR2 from the germline V gene are LGHNA and YSLEER. V lost 1 base and J lost 5, with 8 bases in between. The CDR3 sequence: CASSQVMGTEAFF. The DNA of the CDR3 is TGCGCCAGCAGCCAAGTAATGGGGACTGAAGCTTTCTTT.

DNA of the CDR3: TGTGCCAGCAGTTTAACATTTGGGACAGGCGGTAATGAAAAACTGTTTTTT. The encoded protein is CASSLTFGTGGNEKLFF. The chain uses TRBV7-2 and TRBJ1-4; 8 bases map to TRBD1. The CDR3 extends over 17 amino acids. V shed 6 bases, J shed 4 bases, and the junction held 13 bases outside the gene matches. Germline CDR1 and CDR2: SGHTA and FQGNSA.